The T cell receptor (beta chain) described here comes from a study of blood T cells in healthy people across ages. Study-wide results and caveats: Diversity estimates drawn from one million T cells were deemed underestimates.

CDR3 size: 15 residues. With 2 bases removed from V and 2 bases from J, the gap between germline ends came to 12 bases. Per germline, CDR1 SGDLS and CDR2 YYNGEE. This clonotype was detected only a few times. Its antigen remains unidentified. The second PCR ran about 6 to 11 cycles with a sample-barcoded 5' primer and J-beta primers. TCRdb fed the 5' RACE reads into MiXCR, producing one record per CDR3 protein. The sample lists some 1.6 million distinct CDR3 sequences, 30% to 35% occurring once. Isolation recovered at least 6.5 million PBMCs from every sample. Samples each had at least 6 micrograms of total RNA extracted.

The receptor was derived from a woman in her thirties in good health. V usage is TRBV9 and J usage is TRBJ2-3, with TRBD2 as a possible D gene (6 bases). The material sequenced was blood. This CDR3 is CASSVRRVPTDTQYF. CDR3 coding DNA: TGTGCCAGCAGCGTCCGGAGGGTCCCCACAGATACGCAGTATTTT.